The clone carrying this TCR beta chain was observed a handful of times. Its cognate antigen is unknown. The data were obtained in a study of T cells after yellow fever vaccination. Regarding the study as a whole: Clonotypes found in both CD4 and CD8 compartments made up a small share. Most clones from primary vaccination resurfaced after the booster (around 95% CD4, around 89% CD8). Weaker overall was a secondary response that nonetheless peaked faster, on day 5 versus 15.

CDR1 and CDR2 (germline): SGHDN, FVKESK. The CDR3 runs 14 residues. The J segment lost 10 bases and the V segment lost 4 bases, leaving 10 bases of the junction unmatched. 5'RACE template switching added a universal primer site and UMIs to TCR cDNA. TCRdb called the 5' RACE reads again in MiXCR, with one record for every CDR3 protein. The top ten hold around 15% of the sample, which has some 500,000 distinct CDR3 sequences, roughly 13% seen once. The sequence was collected from a man aged 30-40 years who received the YFV17D yellow fever vaccine. Specimen: PBMCs, collected on the day of the yellow fever booster vaccination. The rearrangement joins TRBV14 to TRBJ2-1; 7 nucleotides match TRBD2. CDR3 sequence (DNA): TGTGCCAGCAGCCCCCGGGAGGTAAGAGGGGAGCAGTTCTTC. Translating gives CASSPREVRGEQFF.